This T cell receptor beta chain was captured by sequencing in a study of blood T cell repertoires in COVID-19. For the study at large: Sites in the United States, Italy and Spain provided acute and convalescent COVID-19 samples. T cells, B-cell-depleted T cells, or PBMCs supplied cDNA or gDNA.

Source study methods: From reference gene primer amplification, estimates of nucleated cell counts were derived. Generated by immunoSEQ multiplex PCR, the TCRdb table keeps only in-frame clones and is missing some. Clone size and V and J calls were adopted from that table, with D and trimming inferred from the DNA. The sample contains about 250,000 clones, around 88% of which appear only once. Trimming at V came to 1 base and at J to 0 bases, leaving 3 bases not matched to a gene. Looked up from germline, CDR1 is SGHAT and CDR2 is FQNNGV. There are 16 residues in the CDR3. The sample consisted of peripheral blood. This sequence was found in a man at least 80 years old with acute or convalescent COVID-19. The V and J genes are TRBV11-2 and TRBJ2-3, with 8 bases matching TRBD2. CDR3 residues: CASSLVAGPSTDTQYF. DNA for the CDR3: TGTGCCAGCAGCTTAGTAGCGGGACCAAGCACAGATACGCAGTATTTT.